This note documents a single TCR beta chain sequence. Its antigen is not known. A multiplex PCR was run with 60 Vbeta primers and 13 Jbeta primers. TCRdb keeps only in-frame clones here, not all; method: immunoSEQ multiplex PCR. Of around 100,000 clones in the sample, less than 70% were seen once. These data originate in a study of cytomegalovirus exposure and HLA in healthy donors. Study-wide points: Productive status was seen about 90% or about 30% of the time for most TCR beta V segments in an earlier analysis. On later analysis, the bulk of CMV-associated TCR beta chains appeared to be HLA-restricted. TCR beta sequences reportedly predicted most subjects' HLA-A and HLA-B alleles accurately.

The CDR3 extends over 13 amino acids. The germline CDR1 and CDR2 sequences are SGHTS and YDEGEE. V was cut by 0 bases and J by 2 bases, with 4 bases left in between. The sample consisted of PBMCs. The chain carries TRBV5-8 and TRBJ2-3; D is uncertain. This clonotype originated in a woman in her thirties in good health and CMV-seronegative. CDR3 region: CASSLGPTDTQYF. CDR3 nucleotide sequence: TGTGCCAGCAGCTTGGGGCCCACAGATACGCAGTATTTT.